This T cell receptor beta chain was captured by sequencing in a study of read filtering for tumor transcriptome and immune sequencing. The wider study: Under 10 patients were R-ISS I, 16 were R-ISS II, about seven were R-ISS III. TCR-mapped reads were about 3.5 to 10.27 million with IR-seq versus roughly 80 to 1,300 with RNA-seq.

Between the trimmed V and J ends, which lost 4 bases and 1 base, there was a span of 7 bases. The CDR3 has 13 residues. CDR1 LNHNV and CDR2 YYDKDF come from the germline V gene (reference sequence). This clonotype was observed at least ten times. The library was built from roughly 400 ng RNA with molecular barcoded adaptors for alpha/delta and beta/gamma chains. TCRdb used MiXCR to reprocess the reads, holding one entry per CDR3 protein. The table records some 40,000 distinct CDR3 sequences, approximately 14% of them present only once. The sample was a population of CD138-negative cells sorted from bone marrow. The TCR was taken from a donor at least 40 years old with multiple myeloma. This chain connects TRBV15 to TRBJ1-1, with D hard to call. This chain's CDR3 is CATSTPWNTEAFF. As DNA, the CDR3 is TGTGCCACCAGCACCCCGTGGAACACTGAAGCTTTCTTT. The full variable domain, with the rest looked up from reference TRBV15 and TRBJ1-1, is DAMVIQNPRYQVTQFGKPVTLSCSQTLNHNVMYWYQQKSSQAPKLLFHYYDKDFNNEADTPDNFQSRRPNTSFCFLDIRSPGLGDTAMYLCATSTPWNTEAFFGQGTRLTVV.